This TCR beta chain was sequenced in a study of T cells in Graves' hyperthyroidism and ophthalmopathy. Study results and limitations: Peripheral blood also featured most of the thyroid clonotypes expanded above 0.001.

The authors obtained PBMCs from around 10 ml of fresh peripheral blood. This clonotype was recorded many times. Its antigen is not known. The TCR beta CDR3 regions underwent amplification using RNA transcripts as the source. With the HTBI primer set, the TCR CDR3 went through a first round of RT-PCR. TCRdb analysed the multiplex PCR reads with MiXCR anew, one entry per CDR3 protein. The sample holds approximately 510,000 distinct CDR3 sequences; under 25% are singletons and the top ten take about 26%. Germline CDR1 is LNHDA and CDR2 is SQIVND (reference sequence). This CDR3 is 13 amino acids long. V was pared by 5 bases and J by 3 bases, with 11 bases between.

The chain recombines TRBV19 with TRBJ2-7; the D gene could be TRBD1 or TRBD2 (5 bases each). The sample taken for sequencing was blood. This clonotype was sampled from a young man with Graves' hyperthyroidism. The CDR3 bases are TGTGCCAGTAGTCCCCAGGGAGTCTACGAGCAGTACTTC. Its protein product is CASSPQGVYEQYF.